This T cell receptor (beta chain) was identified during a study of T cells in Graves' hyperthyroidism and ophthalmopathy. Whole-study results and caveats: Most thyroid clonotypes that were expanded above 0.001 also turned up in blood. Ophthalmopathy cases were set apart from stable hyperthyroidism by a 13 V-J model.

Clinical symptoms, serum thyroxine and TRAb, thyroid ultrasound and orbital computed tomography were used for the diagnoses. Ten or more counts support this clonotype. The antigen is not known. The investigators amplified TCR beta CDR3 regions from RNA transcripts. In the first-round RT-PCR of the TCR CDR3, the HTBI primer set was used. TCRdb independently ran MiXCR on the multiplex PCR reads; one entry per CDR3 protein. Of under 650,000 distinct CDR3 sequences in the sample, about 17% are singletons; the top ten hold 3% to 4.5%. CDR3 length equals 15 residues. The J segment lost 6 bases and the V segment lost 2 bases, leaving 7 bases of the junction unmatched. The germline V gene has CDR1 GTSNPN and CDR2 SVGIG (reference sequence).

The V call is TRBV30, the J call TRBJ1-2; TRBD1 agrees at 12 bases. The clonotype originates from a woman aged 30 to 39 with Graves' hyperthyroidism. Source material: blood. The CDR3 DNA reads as TGTGCCTGGAGTCAGCGGGGGACAGGGGGCCATGGCTACACCTTC. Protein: CAWSQRGTGGHGYTF.